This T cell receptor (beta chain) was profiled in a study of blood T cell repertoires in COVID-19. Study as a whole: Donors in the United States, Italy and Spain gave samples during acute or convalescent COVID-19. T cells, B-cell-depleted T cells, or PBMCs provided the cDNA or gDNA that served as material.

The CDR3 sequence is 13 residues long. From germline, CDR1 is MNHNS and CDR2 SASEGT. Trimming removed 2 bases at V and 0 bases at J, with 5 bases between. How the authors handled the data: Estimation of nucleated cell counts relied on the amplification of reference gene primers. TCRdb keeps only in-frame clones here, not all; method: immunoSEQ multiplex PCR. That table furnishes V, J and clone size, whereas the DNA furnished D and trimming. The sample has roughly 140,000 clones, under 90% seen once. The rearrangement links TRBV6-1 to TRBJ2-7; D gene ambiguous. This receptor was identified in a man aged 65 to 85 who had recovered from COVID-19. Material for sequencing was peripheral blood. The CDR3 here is CASSESSSYEQYF. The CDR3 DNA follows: TGTGCCAGCAGTGAATCTAGCTCCTACGAGCAGTACTTC.